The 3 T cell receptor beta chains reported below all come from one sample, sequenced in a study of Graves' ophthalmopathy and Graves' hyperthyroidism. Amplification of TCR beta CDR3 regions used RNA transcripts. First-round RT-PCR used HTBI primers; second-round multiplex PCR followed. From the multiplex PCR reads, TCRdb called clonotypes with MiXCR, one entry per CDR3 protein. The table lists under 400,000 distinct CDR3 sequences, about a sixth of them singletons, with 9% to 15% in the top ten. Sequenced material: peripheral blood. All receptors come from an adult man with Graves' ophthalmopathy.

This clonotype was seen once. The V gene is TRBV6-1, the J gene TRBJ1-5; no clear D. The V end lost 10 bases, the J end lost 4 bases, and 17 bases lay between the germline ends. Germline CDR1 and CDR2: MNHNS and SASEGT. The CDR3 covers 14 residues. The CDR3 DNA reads TGTGCCACCGTCTGGGGAAAGGGTAATCAGCCCCAGCATTTT. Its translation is CATVWGKGNQPQHF.

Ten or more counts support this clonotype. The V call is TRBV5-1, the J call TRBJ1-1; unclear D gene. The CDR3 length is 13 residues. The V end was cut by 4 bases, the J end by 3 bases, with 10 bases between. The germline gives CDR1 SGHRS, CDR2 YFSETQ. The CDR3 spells CASSPTWDTEAFF. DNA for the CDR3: TGCGCCAGCAGCCCGACATGGGACACTGAAGCTTTCTTT.

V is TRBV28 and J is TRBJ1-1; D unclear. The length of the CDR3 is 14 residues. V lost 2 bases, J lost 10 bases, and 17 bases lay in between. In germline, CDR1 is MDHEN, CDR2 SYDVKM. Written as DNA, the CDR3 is TGTGCCAGCAGTTTAACCGGTGGGGAAAGGAGAGCTTTCTTT. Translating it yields CASSLTGGERRAFF.